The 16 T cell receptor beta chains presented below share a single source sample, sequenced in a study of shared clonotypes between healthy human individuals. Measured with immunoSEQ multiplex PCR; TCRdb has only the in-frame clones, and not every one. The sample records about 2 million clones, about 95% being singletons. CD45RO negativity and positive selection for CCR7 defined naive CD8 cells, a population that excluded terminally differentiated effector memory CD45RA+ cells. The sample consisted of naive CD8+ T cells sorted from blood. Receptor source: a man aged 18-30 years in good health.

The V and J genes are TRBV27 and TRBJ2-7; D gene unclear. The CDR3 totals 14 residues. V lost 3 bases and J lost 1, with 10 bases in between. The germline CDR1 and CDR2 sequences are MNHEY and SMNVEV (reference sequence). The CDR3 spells CASSFRFDSYEQYF. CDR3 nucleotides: TGTGCCAGCAGTTTCCGCTTTGATTCCTACGAGCAGTACTTC.

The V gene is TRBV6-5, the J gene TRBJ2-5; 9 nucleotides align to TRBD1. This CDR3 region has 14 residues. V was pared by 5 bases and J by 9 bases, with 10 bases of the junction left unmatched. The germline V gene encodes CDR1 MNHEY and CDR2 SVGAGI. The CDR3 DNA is TGTGCCAGCAGTCCGGGACAGGGCGCGGGGGCCCAGTACTTC. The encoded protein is CASSPGQGAGAQYF.

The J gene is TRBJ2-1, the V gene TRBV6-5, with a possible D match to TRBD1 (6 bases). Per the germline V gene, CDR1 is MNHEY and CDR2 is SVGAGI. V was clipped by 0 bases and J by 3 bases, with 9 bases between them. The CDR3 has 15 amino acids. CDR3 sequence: CASSYSGAYYNEQFF. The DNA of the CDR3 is TGTGCCAGCAGTTACTCGGGGGCCTACTACAATGAGCAGTTCTTC.

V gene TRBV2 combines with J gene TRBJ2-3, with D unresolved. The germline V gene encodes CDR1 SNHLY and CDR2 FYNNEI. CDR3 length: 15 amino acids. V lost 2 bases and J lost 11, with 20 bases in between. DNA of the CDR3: TGTGCCAGCAGTGAATCCGTTCCTCTCAGGATCGGGCAGTATTTT. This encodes CASSESVPLRIGQYF.

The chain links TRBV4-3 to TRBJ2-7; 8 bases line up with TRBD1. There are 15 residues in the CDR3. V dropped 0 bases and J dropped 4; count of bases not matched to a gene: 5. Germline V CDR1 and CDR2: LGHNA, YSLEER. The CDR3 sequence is CASSQDRQGTYEQYF. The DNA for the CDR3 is TGCGCCAGCAGCCAAGATAGACAGGGGACTTACGAGCAGTACTTC.

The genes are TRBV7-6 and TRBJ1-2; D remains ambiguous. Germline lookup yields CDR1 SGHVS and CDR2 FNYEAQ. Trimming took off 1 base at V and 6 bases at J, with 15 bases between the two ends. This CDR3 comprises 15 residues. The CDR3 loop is CASSLGWAAGDGYTF. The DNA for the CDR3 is TGTGCCAGCAGCTTAGGGTGGGCGGCCGGGGATGGCTACACCTTC.

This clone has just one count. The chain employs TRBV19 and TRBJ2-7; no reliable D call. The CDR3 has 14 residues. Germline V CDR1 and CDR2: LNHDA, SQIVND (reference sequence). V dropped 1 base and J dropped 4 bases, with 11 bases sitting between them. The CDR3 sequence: CASSIAEGLYEQYF. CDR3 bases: TGTGCCAGTAGTATAGCGGAAGGTCTGTACGAGCAGTACTTC. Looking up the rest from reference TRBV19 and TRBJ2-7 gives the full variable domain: DGGITQSPKYLFRKEGQNVTLSCEQNLNHDAMYWYRQDPGQGLRLIYYSQIVNDFQKGDIAEGYSVSREKKESFPLTVTSAQKNPTAFYLCASSIAEGLYEQYFGPGTRLTVT.

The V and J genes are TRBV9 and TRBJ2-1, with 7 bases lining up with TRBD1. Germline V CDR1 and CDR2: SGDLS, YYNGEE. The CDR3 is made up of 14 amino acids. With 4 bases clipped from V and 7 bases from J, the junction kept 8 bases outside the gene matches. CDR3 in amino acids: CASSPRQGLNEQFF. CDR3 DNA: TGTGCCAGCAGCCCGAGACAGGGCCTTAATGAGCAGTTCTTC.

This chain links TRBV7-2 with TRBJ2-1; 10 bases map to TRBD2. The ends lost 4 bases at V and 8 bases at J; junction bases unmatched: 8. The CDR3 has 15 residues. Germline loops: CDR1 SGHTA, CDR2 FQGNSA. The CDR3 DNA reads TGTGCCAGCAGCTCGCTAGCGGGAGTCGTGGATGAGCAGTTCTTC. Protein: CASSSLAGVVDEQFF.

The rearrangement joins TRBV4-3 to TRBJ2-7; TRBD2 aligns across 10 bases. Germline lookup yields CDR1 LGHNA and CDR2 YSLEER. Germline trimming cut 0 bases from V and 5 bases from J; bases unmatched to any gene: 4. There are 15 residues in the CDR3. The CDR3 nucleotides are TGCGCCAGCAGCCAAGAAACTAGCGGGATGAACGAGCAGTACTTC. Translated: CASSQETSGMNEQYF.

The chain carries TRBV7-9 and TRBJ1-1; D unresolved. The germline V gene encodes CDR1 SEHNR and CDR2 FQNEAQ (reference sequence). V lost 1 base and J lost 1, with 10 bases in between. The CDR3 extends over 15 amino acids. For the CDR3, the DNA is TGTGCCAGCAGCTTAGTATCGGGCAAGAACACTGAAGCTTTCTTT. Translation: CASSLVSGKNTEAFF.

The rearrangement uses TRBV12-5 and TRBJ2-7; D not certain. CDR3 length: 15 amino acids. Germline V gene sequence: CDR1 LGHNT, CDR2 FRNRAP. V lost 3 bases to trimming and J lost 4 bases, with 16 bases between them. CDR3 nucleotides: TGTGCTAGTGGTTTTGACATAGGCCCCACTTACGAGCAGTACTTC. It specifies CASGFDIGPTYEQYF.

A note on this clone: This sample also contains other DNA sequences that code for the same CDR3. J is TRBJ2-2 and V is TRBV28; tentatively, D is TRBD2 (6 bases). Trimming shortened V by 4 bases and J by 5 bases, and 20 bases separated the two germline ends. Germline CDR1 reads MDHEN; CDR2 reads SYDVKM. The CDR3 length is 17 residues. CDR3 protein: CASSSPRLVPRTGELFF. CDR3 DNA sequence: TGTGCCAGCAGTTCACCCCGACTAGTTCCCCGTACCGGGGAGCTGTTTTTT.

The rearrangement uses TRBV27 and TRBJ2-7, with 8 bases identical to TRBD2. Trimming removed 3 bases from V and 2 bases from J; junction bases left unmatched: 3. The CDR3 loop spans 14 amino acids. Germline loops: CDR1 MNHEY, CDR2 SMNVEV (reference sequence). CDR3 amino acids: CASSFGGDPYEQYF. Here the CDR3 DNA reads TGTGCCAGCAGTTTCGGGGGGGATCCCTACGAGCAGTACTTC.

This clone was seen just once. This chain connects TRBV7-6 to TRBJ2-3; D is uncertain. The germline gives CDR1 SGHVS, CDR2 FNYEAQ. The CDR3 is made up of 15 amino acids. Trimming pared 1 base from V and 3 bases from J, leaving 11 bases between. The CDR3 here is CASSLDFTATDTQYF. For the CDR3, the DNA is TGTGCCAGCAGCTTAGATTTTACAGCGACAGATACGCAGTATTTT.

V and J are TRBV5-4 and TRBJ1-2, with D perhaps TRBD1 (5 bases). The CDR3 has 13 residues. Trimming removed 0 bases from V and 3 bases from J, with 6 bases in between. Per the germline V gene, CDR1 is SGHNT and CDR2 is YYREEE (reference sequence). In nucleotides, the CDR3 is TGTGCCAGCAGCTTGGTGGGGGACTATGGCTACACCTTC. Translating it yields CASSLVGDYGYTF.